This is a list of T cell receptor beta chains from one sample in a study of blood T cells in healthy people across ages. From the 5' RACE reads, TCRdb called clonotypes with MiXCR, one entry per CDR3 protein. The top ten clones hold approximately 2% of a sample with about 1.8 million distinct CDR3 sequences, about 49% of them seen once. The specimen was blood. Receptors were obtained from a middle-aged woman in good health. Both conserved end residues are part of each CDR3. A D gene is named only where the DNA matches it firmly. Clone sizes are given selectively: once, few, many, or a class where the clone is expanded.

j_call d_call clone_size v_call cdr3_nt cdr3_aa
TRBJ2-4 . few TRBV2 TGTGCCAGCAACGGGGGGCTAGCCAAAAACATTCAGTACTTC CASNGGLAKNIQYF
TRBJ2-7 . once TRBV6-1 TGTGCCAGCGCGGCTTACTCCGACGGTCCCTACGAGCAGTACTTC CASAAYSDGPYEQYF
TRBJ2-3 TRBD2 . TRBV6-2/TRBV6-3 TGTGCCAGCAGTGCCCCGGGACTAGCAGCAGATACGCAGTATTTT CASSAPGLAADTQYF
TRBJ1-1 TRBD1 few TRBV29-1 TGCAGCGTCGGGACAGGGGATACCCTTGAGGCTTTCTTT CSVGTGDTLEAFF
TRBJ2-3 . . TRBV15 TGTGCCACCAGCAGAGGGGGCAGGGAGGCAGATACGCAGTATTTT CATSRGGREADTQYF
TRBJ2-5 . few TRBV15 TGTGCCACCAGCCAAGGTGGTGAAGAGACCCAGTACTTC CATSQGGEETQYF
TRBJ2-1 . . TRBV12-3/TRBV12-4 TGTGCCAGCAACCCATCCGGGGGTGGTGAGCAGTTCTTC CASNPSGGGEQFF
TRBJ1-1 TRBD1 . TRBV4-3 TGCGCCAGCAGCCCAGGACAGGGGGTTATCACTGAAGCTTTCTTT CASSPGQGVITEAFF
TRBJ1-2 TRBD1 . TRBV7-3 TGTGCCAGCAGCCCCGGGACAGGGAAAGGCTATGGCTACGCCTTC CASSPGTGKGYGYAF
TRBJ2-6 . . TRBV7-2 TGTGCCAGCAGCTTGGGGGGGGCAGGTGGGGCCAACGTCCTGACTTTC CASSLGGAGGANVLTF
TRBJ1-2 . few TRBV15 TGTGCCACCAGCAGAGAGGCCACCTATGGCTACACCTTC CATSREATYGYTF
TRBJ1-1 TRBD1 . TRBV9 TGTGCCAGCAGCGGGACAGGGCTGGGGTGTGAAGCTTTCTTT CASSGTGLGCEAFF
TRBJ2-1 TRBD1 . TRBV20-1 TGCAGTGCTACGTCGGGGACAGTCCACAATGAGCAGTTCTTC CSATSGTVHNEQFF
TRBJ2-1 . few TRBV28 TGTGCCAGCAGTTTATGGCAGACGGGCCACAATGAGCAGTTCTTC CASSLWQTGHNEQFF
TRBJ2-7 . few TRBV4-1 TGCGCCAGCAGCACCCGGGACGTCCTCTCCTACGAGCAGTACTTC CASSTRDVLSYEQYF
TRBJ2-3 TRBD2 few TRBV2 TGTGCCAGCAGTCCCGGTAGCGGGGGGCTCGGTGGCACAGATACGCAGTATTTT CASSPGSGGLGGTDTQYF
TRBJ2-4 . . TRBV3-1 TGTGCCAGCAGCCAGAGGACCCGTTCCTACAAGCAGTACTTC CASSQRTRSYKQYF
TRBJ2-4 TRBD1 . TRBV6-5 TGTGCCAGCAGTTACGGTGGCAGGGGGCTGGACATTCAGTACTTC CASSYGGRGLDIQYF
TRBJ2-3 . . TRBV29-1 TGCAGCGTTCCTTACCGGCGGGCAAGCACAGATACGCAGTATTTT CSVPYRRASTDTQYF
TRBJ2-1 TRBD2 . TRBV20-1 TGCAGTGCTTGGGGTGGCGGGGGGCCCTACAATGAGCAGTTCTTC CSAWGGGGPYNEQFF
TRBJ1-2 TRBD1 many TRBV4-2 TGTGCCAGCAGCCAAGAAGGGACAGGAGCCCCTGGCTACACCTTC CASSQEGTGAPGYTF
TRBJ2-2 . . TRBV7-8 TGTGCCAGCAGCTTTCCCCGAAATAGCGGAGCGAACACCGGGGAGCTGTTTTTT CASSFPRNSGANTGELFF
TRBJ2-1 . . TRBV7-3 TGTGCCAGCAGCAGCTTGACCGGGGATGAGCAGTTCTTC CASSSLTGDEQFF
TRBJ1-6 . . TRBV20-1 TGCAGTGCTAGAGATCGGCGGGGTTCACCCCTCCACTTT CSARDRRGSPLHF
TRBJ2-4 . . TRBV20-1 TGCAGTGCTAGAATGGCCGTAGCCAAAAACATTCAGTACTTC CSARMAVAKNIQYF
TRBJ2-7 TRBD1 . TRBV11-2 TGTGCCAGCAGCACTATCGACAGGGAGAGCTCCTGCGAGCAGTACTTC CASSTIDRESSCEQYF
TRBJ2-7 TRBD1 . TRBV2 TGTGCCAGCAGAACACCGGGACAGGGTTACGAGCAGTACTTC CASRTPGQGYEQYF
TRBJ1-6 . . TRBV7-2 TGTGCCAGCAGCCCTCGACAGGTTTCACCCCTCCACTTT CASSPRQVSPLHF
TRBJ1-5 TRBD1 . TRBV28 TGTGCCAGCAGCTCCAACAGGGGGCCCAATCAGCCCCAGCATTTT CASSSNRGPNQPQHF
TRBJ2-1 . . TRBV9 TGTGCCAGCAGCGTAGGGCCCAGGGTAACTGAGCAGTTCTTC CASSVGPRVTEQFF
TRBJ1-2 . few TRBV5-5 TGTGCCACTTCAAAAGGGCGGGATGGCTACACCTTC CATSKGRDGYTF
TRBJ2-1 TRBD2 . TRBV7-2 TGTGCCAGCAGCTTTTTTAGCGGGGGGCACCCCTACAATGAGCAGTTCTTC CASSFFSGGHPYNEQFF
TRBJ1-1 . . TRBV6-6 TGTGCCAGCCGCGTGTTTGGGGAGGCCACTGAAGCTTTCTTT CASRVFGEATEAFF
TRBJ2-5 TRBD1 few TRBV4-1 TGCGCCAGCAGCATACAGGGGGCAGAGACCCAGTACTTC CASSIQGAETQYF
TRBJ1-2 . . TRBV14 TGTGCCAGCGGCCAAGCCTCCTATGGCTACACCTTC CASGQASYGYTF
TRBJ2-1 TRBD2 . TRBV20-1 TGCAGTGCTAGAGACGCACTAGCGGGGTACAATGAGCAGTTCTTC CSARDALAGYNEQFF
TRBJ2-5 TRBD2 . TRBV7-2 TGTGCCAGCAGCTTAGGAAGCGGGGGAGGGAATGAGCAGTACTTC CASSLGSGGGNEQYF
TRBJ2-7 . . TRBV25-1 TGTGCCAGCAGAGAAGCGTCCTCCTACGAGCAGTACTTC CASREASSYEQYF
TRBJ2-3 . . TRBV12-3/TRBV12-4 TGTGCCAGCAGTTCCGCGGGACCAAGCACAGATACGCAGTATTTT CASSSAGPSTDTQYF
TRBJ2-7 . . TRBV5-1 TGCGCCAGCAGCTTGGCTGCAGCCGCCTCCTACGAGCAGTACTTC CASSLAAAASYEQYF
TRBJ2-3 TRBD2 . TRBV7-3 TGTGCCAGCAGCTTAAGGCCGGGGACTAGCGATACGCAGTATTTT CASSLRPGTSDTQYF
TRBJ1-5 TRBD1 . TRBV3-1 TGTGCCAGCAGCCAATATGGACAGGGGAATCAGCCCCAGCATTTT CASSQYGQGNQPQHF
TRBJ1-2 . . TRBV7-2 TGTGCCAGCAGCCAAGTCGGGGGGCATAGCTATGGCTACACCTTC CASSQVGGHSYGYTF
TRBJ2-3 TRBD2 . TRBV10-3 TGTGCCATCAGCGCGGCCGCCTTAGCGGGGGGGCTCGCAGATACGCAGTATTTT CAISAAALAGGLADTQYF